A single sample is the source of the 6 T cell receptor beta chains below, sequenced in a study of shared clonotypes between healthy human individuals. TCRdb's table, derived via immunoSEQ multiplex PCR, lists solely in-frame clones and lacks some. The sample lists approximately 440,000 clones, roughly three quarters occurring once. Sequencing was carried out using PBMCs. The receptors here all came from a woman between 40 and 50 years old in good health. Some clones in this sample may be carry-over from other donors' samples.

This clone is a singleton in its sample. The chain uses TRBV9 and TRBJ1-2; tentative D call: TRBD1 (5 bases). Germline V gene lookup returns CDR1 SGDLS and CDR2 YYNGEE. Between the trimmed V and J ends, which lost 0 bases and 1 base, there was a span of 10 bases. CDR3 length: 15 residues. The CDR3 nucleotides read TGTGCCAGCAGCGTAGTTCCAGGGATTAACTATGGCTACACCTTC. Translation gives CASSVVPGINYGYTF.

This chain uses TRBV7-2 with TRBJ2-7; D could derive from TRBD1 or TRBD2 (6 bases each). V was trimmed by 5 bases and J by 5 bases, leaving 19 bases between them. Per germline, CDR1 SGHTA and CDR2 FQGNSA. There are 15 residues in the CDR3. CDR3 region: CASSPQAGQSHEQYF. The DNA of the CDR3 is TGTGCCAGCAGCCCACAGGCGGGACAAAGCCACGAGCAGTACTTC. The full variable domain, in which reference TRBV7-2 and TRBJ2-7 provide the parts outside the CDR3, is GAGVSQSPSNKVTEKGKDVELRCDPISGHTALYWYRQSLGQGLEFLIYFQGNSAPDKSGLPSDRFSAERTGGSVSTLTIQRTQQEDSAVYLCASSPQAGQSHEQYFGPGTRLTVT.

To note about this clone: A far larger clone differs by one base, so this is likely a read error. The same CDR3 also results from other DNA sequences found in this sample. The chain uses TRBV4-3 and TRBJ2-5; D may be TRBD2 (5 bases). Judging by the DNA end, TRBJ2-7 fits better; the J call may be wrong. The length of the CDR3 is 16 residues. CDR1 LGHNA and CDR2 YSLEER come from the germline V gene. CDR3 in DNA: TGCGCCAGCAGCCAGGGATTATCTGGACTCCGGGCCGAGCAGTACTTC. The encoded protein is CASSQGLSGLRAEQYF.

This clone was picked up a small number of times. The chain links TRBV5-1 to TRBJ1-1; possibly TRBD1 for D (5 bases). The CDR3 is 15 residues long. V was trimmed by 3 bases and J by 6 bases, leaving 18 bases between them. CDR1 and CDR2 (germline): SGHRS, YFSETQ. CDR3 in amino acids: CASSWAGGGVAEAFF. The CDR3 DNA is TGCGCCAGCAGCTGGGCTGGGGGTGGAGTAGCTGAAGCTTTCTTT. Using reference TRBV5-1 and TRBJ1-1 for the parts outside the CDR3, the full variable domain is KAGVTQTPRYLIKTRGQQVTLSCSPISGHRSVSWYQQTPGQGLQFLFEYFSETQRNKGNFPGRFSGRQFSNSRSEMNVSTLELGDSALYLCASSWAGGGVAEAFFGQGTRLTVV.

The CDR3 region has the DNA TGTGCCAGCAGTGCGTCGGGGACTATGGCCCAGTACTTC. It is translated as CASSASGTMAQYF. The rearrangement links TRBV2 to TRBJ2-5; 7 nucleotides match TRBD2. Germline V gene lookup returns CDR1 SNHLY and CDR2 FYNNEI. This CDR3 is 13 amino acids long. V trimming: 4 bases; J trimming: 9 bases; junction bases outside the gene matches: 8.

This clone was counted only a few times. This chain uses TRBV21-1 with TRBJ2-1; no check of the table's D call, TRBD1, against the DNA was made. TRBV21-1 is a known pseudogene. The CDR3 runs 15 residues. The CDR3 spells CASTHPGQGGNEQFF. Here the CDR3 DNA reads TGTGCCAGCACCCATCCGGGACAGGGCGGAAATGAGCAGTTCTTC.